This entry features one T cell receptor beta chain sequence. As yet, its antigen is unknown. The sample originates from a study of post-analysis software for immune sequencing data. Across the whole study: Patients had relapsing-remitting, secondary progressive or progressive-relapsing multiple sclerosis; some lacked subtype. Study results and caveats: Controls showed lower frequencies than patients for roughly 5 TRBV segments, and TRBV5-6, TRBV5-1 and TRBV20-1 were among these. Multiple sclerosis was associated with a significant reduction in normalized Chao1 diversity relative to controls.

Germline V gene sequence: CDR1 MNHNS, CDR2 SASEGT. The CDR3 length is 13 residues. Trimming took 6 bases from V and 2 from J, leaving 11 bases between them. Unique molecular identifiers were present in the TCR beta cDNA libraries. TCRdb re-analysed the PCR reads in MiXCR, keeping a single row per CDR3 protein. In the table there are roughly 410,000 distinct CDR3 sequences, less than 40% of which are singletons. The chain joins TRBV6-1 to TRBJ2-7; D may be TRBD2 (5 bases). The TCR originated in a girl between 10 and 17 years old with multiple sclerosis. Specimen: blood. CDR3 in amino acids: CASRLGSPYEQYF. The CDR3 region has the DNA TGTGCCAGCAGACTAGGATCCCCCTACGAGCAGTACTTC.